One and the same sample provided the 8 T cell receptor beta chains below, sequenced in a study of T cell responses to AZD1222 COVID-19 vaccine. Method: immunoSEQ multiplex PCR; TCRdb's copy keeps in-frame clones and lacks some. The sample gives around 110,000 clones, about 90% of which show up once; 1.5% to 2% is in the top ten. The source was peripheral blood, collected 28 days after the second AZD1222 dose. These receptors came from an adult who received the AZD1222 COVID-19 vaccine.

The V gene is TRBV28, the J gene TRBJ2-3; the D call may be TRBD1 or TRBD2 (5 bases each). This CDR3 has 18 amino acids. Germline CDR1 MDHEN, CDR2 SYDVKM. V dropped 3 bases and J dropped 0 bases, with 19 bases sitting between them. As DNA, the CDR3 is TGTGCCAGCAGTTTGATCTCCTTGGGGGTACCTAGCACAGATACGCAGTATTTT. Protein: CASSLISLGVPSTDTQYF.

The gene calls are TRBV2 and TRBJ1-1; no clear D. Trimming took 4 bases from V and 3 from J, leaving 9 bases between them. The CDR3 is 13 residues long. From germline, CDR1 is SNHLY and CDR2 FYNNEI. The CDR3 sequence is CASSGEQDTEAFF. For the CDR3, the DNA is TGTGCCAGCAGTGGCGAGCAGGACACTGAAGCTTTCTTT.

This chain joins TRBV5-4 and TRBJ2-5, with 7 bases matching TRBD1. Per the germline V gene, CDR1 is SGHNT and CDR2 is YYREEE (reference sequence). V gave up 2 bases and J gave up 3 bases; unmatched junction bases: 7. The CDR3 totals 15 residues. CDR3 loop: CASSLRRQGEETQYF. CDR3 sequence (DNA): TGTGCCAGCAGCTTACGGCGTCAGGGGGAAGAGACCCAGTACTTC.

The chain uses TRBV19 and TRBJ2-7; TRBD1 aligns across 9 bases. The germline V gene encodes CDR1 LNHDA and CDR2 SQIVND (reference sequence). Trimming cost V 8 bases and J 7 bases; bases outside gene matches: 9. This CDR3 spans 13 amino acids. The CDR3 protein is CASSNRGLGEQYF. In DNA, the CDR3 is TGTGCCAGTTCAAACAGGGGGCTCGGGGAGCAGTACTTC.

This clone is a singleton in its sample. The chain has TRBV28 and TRBJ1-2, with 10 nucleotides matching TRBD1. The CDR3 has 14 residues. V was clipped by 4 bases and J by 7 bases; unmatched bases: 6. Germline lookup yields CDR1 MDHEN and CDR2 SYDVKM. CDR3 protein: CASSWGQGIGGYTF. In DNA form, the CDR3 reads TGTGCCAGCAGTTGGGGACAGGGGATCGGTGGCTACACCTTC.

The V and J genes are TRBV7-9 and TRBJ2-4, with a weak D call TRBD1 (6 bases). The CDR3 has 15 residues. V was trimmed by 3 bases and J by 4 bases, leaving 13 bases between them. Germline V gene data show CDR1 as SEHNR and CDR2 as FQNEAQ (reference sequence). Here the CDR3 DNA reads TGTGCCAGCAGCTTTAACAGGGCGTCAAAAAACATTCAGTACTTC. The encoded protein is CASSFNRASKNIQYF.

The chain has TRBV27 and TRBJ1-4, with D unresolved. This CDR3 has 15 amino acids. V lost 6 bases, J lost 3 bases, and 14 bases lay in between. CDR1 and CDR2 from the germline V gene are MNHEY and SMNVEV (reference sequence). As DNA, the CDR3 is TGTGCCAGCAGGCGTACGGTGGTGGCTAATGAAAAACTGTTTTTT. It yields the protein CASRRTVVANEKLFF.

CDR3 in DNA: TGTGCCAGCATTGGCGGCTCCTACGAGCAGTACTTC. It translates to CASIGGSYEQYF. The chain is built from TRBV2 and TRBJ2-7, with D hard to call. Germline CDR1 SNHLY, CDR2 FYNNEI. Trimming removed 7 bases at V and 0 bases at J, with 7 bases between. CDR3 length: 12 amino acids.